Listed here are 8 T cell receptor beta chains from one sample, sequenced in a study of neoadjuvant anti-PD-1 for oral cavity cancer. Some clones are missing from TCRdb's copy, which holds only in-frame ones; the method was immunoSEQ multiplex PCR. The repertoire consists of around 60,000 clones, with approximately 79% occurring once and the leading ten covering 2% to 3%. Source: PBMCs, taken before nivolumab (anti-PD-1) treatment. The receptors stem from a person aged 40 to 85 with oral cavity squamous cell carcinoma.

This clone was recorded once. CDR3 amino acids: CASSRFDSPNEKLFF. DNA for the CDR3: TGTGCCAGCAGTCGCTTCGACAGTCCTAATGAAAAACTGTTTTTT. The chain joins TRBV13 to TRBJ1-4, with D tentatively TRBD1 (5 bases). The CDR3 loop spans 15 amino acids. V was pared by 6 bases and J by 3 bases, with 14 bases between. Germline-derived CDR1 and CDR2 are PRHDT and FYEKMQ (reference sequence).

This sequence joins TRBV5-4 and TRBJ2-1; unclear D gene. The V and J ends lost 4 bases and 5 bases respectively, with 10 bases between them. Germline V gene sequence: CDR1 SGHNT, CDR2 YYREEE (reference sequence). CDR3 length: 13 amino acids. The DNA for the CDR3 is TGTGCCAGCAGCCTGAGGATAAACAATGAGCAGTTCTTC. Amino acids: CASSLRINNEQFF.

This sequence joins TRBV6-6 and TRBJ1-1, with TRBD1 matching 8 bases. V was clipped by 2 bases and J by 4 bases; unmatched bases: 6. CDR1 and CDR2 from the germline V gene are MNHNY and SVGAGI (reference sequence). The CDR3 is 15 residues long. CDR3 bases: TGTGCCAGCAGTTACGACAGGGGAGGAAGCACTGAAGCTTTCTTT. Its translation: CASSYDRGGSTEAFF.

DNA of the CDR3: TGTGCCAGCAGTTTATCCCCATTCCCGGGACAACTCACAGATACGCAGTATTTT. Encoded protein: CASSLSPFPGQLTDTQYF. The V call is TRBV27, the J call TRBJ2-3, with D tentatively TRBD1 (6 bases). The V gene's germline CDR1 is MNHEY and CDR2 SMNVEV (reference sequence). The CDR3 loop spans 18 amino acids. V shed 0 bases and J shed 2 bases, with 18 bases lying between them.

The chain uses TRBV6-1 and TRBJ2-1; 8 positions match TRBD2. V dropped 7 bases and J dropped 5; count of bases not matched to a gene: 7. The CDR3 has 14 amino acids. Germline V CDR1 and CDR2: MNHNS, SASEGT. The CDR3 protein is CASITGGFDNEQFF. For the CDR3, the DNA is TGTGCCAGCATAACGGGGGGGTTCGACAATGAGCAGTTCTTC.

The chain carries TRBV6-4 and TRBJ1-6, with a tentative D call TRBD1 (5 bases). The CDR3 runs to 13 residues. Between the trimmed V and J ends, which lost 0 bases and 11 bases, there was a span of 8 bases. CDR1 MRHNA and CDR2 SNTAGT come from the germline V gene. The CDR3 DNA reads as TGTGCCAGCAGTGACTCCGGGGGTGCACCCCTCCACTTT. It codes for CASSDSGGAPLHF.

The rearrangement joins TRBV30 to TRBJ1-2; 8 nucleotides agree with TRBD1. The V and J ends lost 3 bases and 2 bases, in that order; junction bases with no gene match: 32. Germline assignment: CDR1 GTSNPN and CDR2 SVGIG (reference sequence). The CDR3 runs to 23 residues. CDR3 in DNA: TGTGCCTGGAGACAAGGACAGGGTTCGTATGCTGCGGCCACCCCCCTAAGGAACTATGGCTACACCTTC. It is translated as CAWRQGQGSYAAATPLRNYGYTF.

The chain joins TRBV20-1 to TRBJ2-1; TRBD1 matches 7 bases. Germline CDR1 is DFQATT and CDR2 is SNEGSKA (reference sequence). Trimming removed 4 bases from V and 6 bases from J; junction bases left unmatched: 0. CDR3 size: 11 residues. The CDR3 protein is CSANRGNEQFF. CDR3 bases: TGCAGTGCTAACAGGGGCAATGAGCAGTTCTTC.